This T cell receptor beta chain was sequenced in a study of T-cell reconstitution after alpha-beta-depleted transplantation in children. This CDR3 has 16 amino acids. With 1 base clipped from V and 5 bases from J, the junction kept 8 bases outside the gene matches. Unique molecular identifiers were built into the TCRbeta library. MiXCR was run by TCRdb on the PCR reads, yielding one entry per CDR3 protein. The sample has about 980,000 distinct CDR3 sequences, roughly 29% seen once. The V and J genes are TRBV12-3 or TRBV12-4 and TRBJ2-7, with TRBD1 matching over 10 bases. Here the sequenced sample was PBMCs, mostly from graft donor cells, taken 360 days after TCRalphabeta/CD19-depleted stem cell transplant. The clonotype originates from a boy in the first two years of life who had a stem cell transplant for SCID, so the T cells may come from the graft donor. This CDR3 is CASSLGSTGGFNEQYF. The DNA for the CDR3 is TGTGCCAGCAGTTTAGGTTCGACAGGGGGCTTCAACGAGCAGTACTTC.